What follows is one T cell receptor (beta chain) and its context. What it binds is unknown. TCRdb reworked the 5' RACE reads into one entry per CDR3 protein, no DNA. The table for this sample gives 150,000 or so distinct CDR3 sequences. Germline values: CDR1 DFQATT, CDR2 SNEGSKA (reference sequence). The CDR3 totals 14 residues. Phlebotomy per donor yielded a single 2.5 ml blood sample. This record comes from a study of monozygotic twins with inflammatory bowel disease. Points from the study as a whole: Patient repertoires may have gained variability from differing immunosuppressive treatments. In these data, no single strong IBD-associated signal or clonotype received support.

This chain links TRBV20-1 with TRBJ2-1; as DNA is missing, the TRBD1 call by TCRdb cannot be tested. The TCR originated in a human donor with ulcerative colitis or Crohn's disease, or a healthy co-twin of an affected twin (not recorded which). The sequenced sample was blood. The CDR3 loop reads CSARKTGYGQEQFF.